The sequence of this T cell receptor beta chain was determined in a study of CD8 T cells in ankylosing spondylitis. General study findings and limits: Significant enrichment of disease-linked clones was reported in matched ankylosing spondylitis synovial fluid. Several highly homologous variants made up a TCR beta motif, and this motif appeared characteristic of ankylosing spondylitis blood. The authors found the disease-linked clones to be CD8+ and relatively rare in peripheral blood. Earlier authors reported some of these motif variants in reactive arthritis synovial fluid and blood.

CDR1 and CDR2 from the germline V gene are SEHNR and FQNEAQ (reference sequence). This CDR3 is 15 amino acids long. V lost 4 bases and J lost 6, with 15 bases in between. Generation of TCR beta libraries employed quantitative 5'-RACE incorporating molecular barcodes. In TCRdb, the 5' RACE reads were re-called with MiXCR into one record per CDR3 protein. The sample shows about 330,000 distinct CDR3 sequences, 8% of them seen only once. To note about this clonotype: No antigen is known for it.

This clonotype was obtained from a male donor with ankylosing spondylitis. This chain uses TRBV7-9 with TRBJ2-2; D is perhaps TRBD1 or TRBD2 (5 bases each). Sequencing was performed on blood, either unsorted or a sorted T cell fraction (not recorded which). CDR3 sequence reads: CASSSTVRASGELFF. For the CDR3, the DNA is TGTGCCAGCAGCTCGACAGTGAGGGCTTCCGGGGAGCTGTTTTTT.